The rows below give T cell receptor beta chains drawn from one sample of a study of blood T cell repertoires in COVID-19. Generated by immunoSEQ multiplex PCR, the TCRdb table keeps only in-frame clones and is missing some. This table holds approximately 19,000 clones, approximately 78% found once. The sample comprised peripheral blood. The receptor source for this set is a man aged 60 to 75 with acute or convalescent COVID-19. CDR3s include the opening cysteine and the closing phenylalanine or tryptophan. D genes are given only for firm matches. The size entry is marked missing in some rows and otherwise reads once, few, many or a size class.

v_call	d_call	j_call	clone_size	cdr3_nt	cdr3_aa
TRBV29-1	TRBD1	TRBJ1-3	.	TGCAGCGTTGAAGAGAACAGGGGGGAAGGGGGAAACACCATATATTTT	CSVEENRGEGGNTIYF
TRBV4-2	TRBD1	TRBJ2-7	.	TGTGCCAGCAGCCAAGATCGGGGGACAGGGACACCCCGGGAGCAGTACTTC	CASSQDRGTGTPREQYF
TRBV4-1	.	TRBJ1-5	.	TGCGCCAGCAGCAGAGATAGCAATCAGCCCCAGCATTTT	CASSRDSNQPQHF
TRBV7-9	.	TRBJ1-4	.	TGTGCCAGCAGCCCCCGGACAGTTAATGAAAAACTGTTTTTT	CASSPRTVNEKLFF
TRBV14	TRBD2	TRBJ2-2	few	TGTGCCAGCAGCCAAACGGGGGACTACCACCGGGAGCTGTTTTTT	CASSQTGDYHRELFF
TRBV29-1	.	TRBJ1-1	.	TGCAGCGTTGAAAGGGGACAGAACACTGAAGCTTTCTTT	CSVERGQNTEAFF
TRBV7-8	.	TRBJ2-1	.	TGTGCCAGCAGCCTCACGACAGATTCCTACAATGAGCAGTTCTTC	CASSLTTDSYNEQFF
TRBV18	.	TRBJ2-3	.	TGTGCCAGCTCACCAACGGCGGGGGCCCGGAGAACAGATACGCAGTATTTT	CASSPTAGARRTDTQYF
TRBV12-5	.	TRBJ1-3	.	TGTGCTAGTGGTTTGGGCAGGGGCTTGGATGGAAACACCATATATTTT	CASGLGRGLDGNTIYF
TRBV7-2	.	TRBJ2-7	.	TGTGCCAGCAGCTCGGGACCCGCGGGGTACGAGCAGTACTTC	CASSSGPAGYEQYF
TRBV9	TRBD1	TRBJ2-7	.	TGTGCCAGCAGCCCCCCCGGGGACAGGGGCACCTACGAGCAGTACTTC	CASSPPGDRGTYEQYF
TRBV2	.	TRBJ2-4	.	TGTGCCAGCAGTGAGGTCGGGGTGGTCTCAGCCAAAAACATTCAGTACTTC	CASSEVGVVSAKNIQYF
TRBV27	TRBD1	TRBJ1-5	.	TGTGCCAGCAGCCTCGGACAGGGTCGGCAGCCCCAGCATTTT	CASSLGQGRQPQHF
TRBV5-1	TRBD1	TRBJ1-1	.	TGCGCCAGCAGCCTCAGGACAGGGGAAAACACTGAAGCTTTCTTT	CASSLRTGENTEAFF
TRBV7-3	TRBD2	TRBJ2-1	.	TGTGCCAGCAGCCTAGCGGGGGGCGGTAATGAGCAGTTCTTC	CASSLAGGGNEQFF
TRBV2	.	TRBJ1-5	.	TGTGCCAGCAGTGCTTTCCCCGTCGGACAGCAGCCCCAGCATTTT	CASSAFPVGQQPQHF
TRBV6-5	.	TRBJ1-6	.	TGTGCCAGCAGTTACGAAGGGGGGGTCCTCCACTTT	CASSYEGGVLHF
TRBV2	.	TRBJ2-7	.	TGTGCCAGCCGGGGGTACGAGCAGTACTTC	CASRGYEQYF
TRBV2	TRBD1	TRBJ1-1	.	TGTGCCAGCAGCATAGGACAGGGGACGACCGAAGCTTTCTTT	CASSIGQGTTEAFF
TRBV5-4	.	TRBJ1-4	once	TGTGCCAGCAGCTGGGACACCACTAATGAAAAACTGTTTTTT	CASSWDTTNEKLFF
TRBV7-6	.	TRBJ1-5	.	TGTGCCAGCAGCTTAACCTCAGGGGAGAATCATCAGCCCCAGCATTTT	CASSLTSGENHQPQHF
TRBV11-2	.	TRBJ1-1	.	TGTGCCAGCAGCCTTTCAAGGGGCACTGAAGCTTTCTTT	CASSLSRGTEAFF
TRBV21-1	.	TRBJ1-6	.	TGTGCCAGCAGCAAAGGGATGGACAGGGGGTTGAATTCACCCCTCCACTTT	CASSKGMDRGLNSPLHF
TRBV27	.	TRBJ1-1	.	TGTGCCAGCAGTCAGGTGGGCACTGAAGCTTTCTTT	CASSQVGTEAFF
TRBV6-5	.	TRBJ2-3	.	TGTGCCAGCAGCCTCGACGGCGGGACCACAGATACGCAGTATTTT	CASSLDGGTTDTQYF
TRBV7-9	.	TRBJ1-2	.	TGTGCCAGCAGCCCAGGGAGGGGCTATGGCTACACCTTC	CASSPGRGYGYTF
TRBV2	.	TRBJ1-4	.	TGTGCCAGCAGTGAGTCAGGGTCAACTAATGAAAAACTGTTTTTT	CASSESGSTNEKLFF
TRBV6-4	.	TRBJ1-2	.	TGTGCCAGCAGTGACAGACAAATTAACTATGGCTACACCTTC	CASSDRQINYGYTF
TRBV11-2	.	TRBJ1-2	.	TGTGCCAGCAGCCTGGACAGCAGCTATGGCTACACCTTC	CASSLDSSYGYTF
TRBV7-3	.	TRBJ2-1	once	TGTGCCAGCAGCTTAGGGAGGCCCGATTACAATGAGCAGTTCTTC	CASSLGRPDYNEQFF
TRBV19	TRBD1	TRBJ1-1	.	TGTGCCAGTAGCCCGACAGGGGGCTTAACTGAAGCTTTCTTT	CASSPTGGLTEAFF
TRBV21-1	.	TRBJ2-5	.	TGTGCCAGCAGCAAAGCACTAGCGGGGGGGCCATTGGAAGAGACCCAGTACTTC	CASSKALAGGPLEETQYF
TRBV9	TRBD1	TRBJ2-7	.	TGTGCCAGCAGCGTACTCGGGACAGAGGGCGAGCAGTACTTC	CASSVLGTEGEQYF
TRBV5-1	.	TRBJ1-2	.	TGCGCCAGCAGCTTGGTCCCAAACTATGGCTACACCTTC	CASSLVPNYGYTF
TRBV27	.	TRBJ1-6	.	TGTGCCAGCACCCCTGGGAGGAGGAATAATTCACCCCTCCACTTT	CASTPGRRNNSPLHF
TRBV27	.	TRBJ1-2	.	TGTGCCAGCAGTTTCAGGGAAAACTATGGCTACACCTTC	CASSFRENYGYTF
TRBV19	.	TRBJ1-2	.	TGTGCCAGTAGCGATCTCTTTTCTTGGCAGTTTACGACTTCGGACTATGGCTACACCTTC	CASSDLFSWQFTTSDYGYTF
TRBV30	.	TRBJ1-2	.	TGTGCCCAAACCATCCGGGGGGCCCGGGGGGATGGCTACACCTTC	CAQTIRGARGDGYTF
TRBV28	.	TRBJ2-3	few	TGTGCCAGCAGTTTGGAGAGGGGAGGAGATACGCAGTATTTT	CASSLERGGDTQYF
TRBV7-2	TRBD1	TRBJ1-2	once	TGTGCCAGCAGCACCCGGGACAGTTACACCTTC	CASSTRDSYTF
TRBV7-9	TRBD2	TRBJ2-5	.	TGTGCCAGCAGCCAGGGACTAGCGGGCCAAGAGACCCAGTACTTC	CASSQGLAGQETQYF
TRBV7-2	.	TRBJ2-3	.	TGTGCCAGCAGCTTAGACCGGGCAGGGGGGAATACGCAGTATTTT	CASSLDRAGGNTQYF
TRBV18	TRBD1	TRBJ1-1	.	TGTGCCAGCTCCAACAGGGGTCAGGGCATGAACACTGAAGCTTTCTTT	CASSNRGQGMNTEAFF
TRBV7-2	TRBD2	TRBJ2-1	few	TGTGCCAGCAGCTTAAGGCGGGGGTATGGATATGAGCAGTTCTTC	CASSLRRGYGYEQFF
TRBV5-1	.	TRBJ2-3	.	TGCGCCAGCAGCTATAGCGGCGGTGGCACAGATACGCAGTATTTT	CASSYSGGGTDTQYF
TRBV5-1	TRBD2	TRBJ2-3	.	TGCGCCAGCAGCTCGGGACTAGCGGGGGGGTCCCTCTTCACAGATACGCAGTATTTT	CASSSGLAGGSLFTDTQYF
TRBV12-3/TRBV12-4	.	TRBJ1-1	.	TGTGCCAGCGCCCGAGGAGAAGGCACTGAAGCTTTCTTT	CASARGEGTEAFF
TRBV5-1	TRBD1	TRBJ2-7	few	TGCGCCAGCAGCTTGTCAGGTTTACAGGGGCCCGAGCAGTACTTC	CASSLSGLQGPEQYF
TRBV2	TRBD1	TRBJ1-1	.	TGTGCCAGCAGTGCCCTAGGACAGGGGGCCCGACTGAACACTGAAGCTTTCTTT	CASSALGQGARLNTEAFF
TRBV11-3	.	TRBJ2-1	.	TGTGCCAGCAGCTCCCCGGAGGGACGGGGTAGGGGTGAGCAGTTCTTC	CASSSPEGRGRGEQFF
TRBV27	.	TRBJ2-7	once	TGTGCCAGCAGGGCCCTCGGGGAGCAGTACTTC	CASRALGEQYF
TRBV5-6	.	TRBJ1-2	.	TGTGCCAGCAGCTTAGGGGGTGGCTACACCTTC	CASSLGGGYTF
TRBV7-9	.	TRBJ1-6	.	TGTGCCAGTGGGACACCGCATCCTGGATCACCCCTCCACTTT	CASGTPHPGSPLHF